A selection of T cell receptor beta chains follows, all from one sample in a study of blood T cell repertoires in COVID-19. Data came from immunoSEQ multiplex PCR; TCRdb stores just in-frame clones and leaves some out. Of 170,000 or so clones in the sample, around 83% are singletons; the top ten hold 6.5% to 8.5%. Sequencing input: peripheral blood. All receptors come from a woman between 65 and 79 years old with COVID-19, enrolled during active disease. Each CDR3 is given with its conserved first and last residue. A D gene is named only where the DNA matches it firmly. Clone size is stated in some rows and not others, as once, few, many or a class when expanded.

cdr3_length: 15; v_call: TRBV7-2; d_call: TRBD1; clone_size: -; j_call: TRBJ2-7; cdr3_nt: TGTGCCAGCAGCTTATGGGGACAGGGAACGAGGGAGCAGTACTTC; cdr3_aa: CASSLWGQGTREQYF
cdr3_length: 17; v_call: TRBV27; d_call: TRBD2; clone_size: -; j_call: TRBJ2-3; cdr3_nt: TGTGCCAGCAGTACCTGGACTAGCGGCCCGACCACAGATACGCAGTATTTT; cdr3_aa: CASSTWTSGPTTDTQYF
cdr3_length: 14; v_call: TRBV28; d_call: TRBD1; clone_size: -; j_call: TRBJ1-2; cdr3_nt: TGTGCCAGCAGTACCCCAGACAGGGTCTATGGCTACACCTTC; cdr3_aa: CASSTPDRVYGYTF
cdr3_length: 16; v_call: TRBV11-2; d_call: TRBD2; clone_size: -; j_call: TRBJ2-1; cdr3_nt: TGTGCCAGCAGGCCTACGGGTAGCGGGGGCAACAATGAGCAGTTCTTC; cdr3_aa: CASRPTGSGGNNEQFF
cdr3_length: 17; v_call: TRBV24-1; d_call: -; clone_size: -; j_call: TRBJ2-1; cdr3_nt: TGTGCCACCAGTGCCCGCTCCAGGTTGAGCTCCTACAATGAGCAGTTCTTC; cdr3_aa: CATSARSRLSSYNEQFF
cdr3_length: 16; v_call: TRBV7-2; d_call: TRBD1; clone_size: -; j_call: TRBJ1-4; cdr3_nt: TGTGCCAGCAGCGTAAGCTCAGGACAGGGGTTAGGAAAACTGTTTTTT; cdr3_aa: CASSVSSGQGLGKLFF
cdr3_length: 15; v_call: TRBV20-1; d_call: TRBD2; clone_size: few; j_call: TRBJ2-4; cdr3_nt: TGCAGTGCCAGTCCCCCACTAGCGGGTAAAGACATTCAGTACTTC; cdr3_aa: CSASPPLAGKDIQYF
cdr3_length: 13; v_call: TRBV18; d_call: -; clone_size: -; j_call: TRBJ2-1; cdr3_nt: TGTGCCAGCTCACCACCCCCAAGGACAGACCAGTTCTTC; cdr3_aa: CASSPPPRTDQFF
cdr3_length: 15; v_call: TRBV5-5; d_call: TRBD2; clone_size: -; j_call: TRBJ2-7; cdr3_nt: TGTGCCAGCACCTTCCCTGGGACTACCTATAAAAAGCAGTACTTC; cdr3_aa: CASTFPGTTYKKQYF
cdr3_length: 14; v_call: TRBV27; d_call: TRBD2; clone_size: -; j_call: TRBJ2-3; cdr3_nt: TGTGCCAGCAGTTTGGGGGGGAGTATAGATACGCAGTATTTT; cdr3_aa: CASSLGGSIDTQYF
cdr3_length: 16; v_call: TRBV7-2; d_call: TRBD2; clone_size: -; j_call: TRBJ2-7; cdr3_nt: TGTGCCAGCAGCTTCTGGGGACTAGCGGGAGACCACGAGCAGTACTTC; cdr3_aa: CASSFWGLAGDHEQYF
cdr3_length: 14; v_call: TRBV7-2; d_call: -; clone_size: -; j_call: TRBJ1-3; cdr3_nt: TGTGCCAGCAGCCACAGCGGCTCTGGAAACACCATATATTTT; cdr3_aa: CASSHSGSGNTIYF
cdr3_length: 14; v_call: TRBV7-2; d_call: -; clone_size: -; j_call: TRBJ2-7; cdr3_nt: TGTGCCAGCAGCTTCACCAGGGATCGGCACGAGCAGTACTTC; cdr3_aa: CASSFTRDRHEQYF
cdr3_length: 15; v_call: TRBV5-1; d_call: TRBD2; clone_size: once; j_call: TRBJ2-5; cdr3_nt: TGCGCCAGCAGCTTGGAGGGACTAATGGGAGAGACCCAGTACTTC; cdr3_aa: CASSLEGLMGETQYF
cdr3_length: 17; v_call: TRBV7-2; d_call: TRBD2; clone_size: -; j_call: TRBJ2-1; cdr3_nt: TGTGCCAGCAGCTTATTGCCCCTAGCGGTGAATTTTGGTGAGCAGTTCTTC; cdr3_aa: CASSLLPLAVNFGEQFF
cdr3_length: 12; v_call: TRBV6-5; d_call: -; clone_size: -; j_call: TRBJ2-2; cdr3_nt: TGTGCCAGCTTTTTCACAACCGGGGAGCTGTTTTTT; cdr3_aa: CASFFTTGELFF
cdr3_length: 15; v_call: TRBV6-5; d_call: -; clone_size: -; j_call: TRBJ2-7; cdr3_nt: TGTGCCAGCAGTTACTCGGGGACTCTATCCTACGAGCAGTACTTC; cdr3_aa: CASSYSGTLSYEQYF
cdr3_length: 18; v_call: TRBV10-3; d_call: TRBD2; clone_size: -; j_call: TRBJ2-7; cdr3_nt: TGTGCCATCAGCCCCCGTTTGGCTACTAGCGGGAGGGACTACGAGCAGTACTTC; cdr3_aa: CAISPRLATSGRDYEQYF
cdr3_length: 17; v_call: TRBV4-1; d_call: TRBD1; clone_size: few; j_call: TRBJ1-2; cdr3_nt: TGCGCCAGCAGCCAAGCGACTCAAGCCGGGGACAGGGGAGGTTACACCTTC; cdr3_aa: CASSQATQAGDRGGYTF
cdr3_length: 14; v_call: TRBV2; d_call: TRBD1; clone_size: -; j_call: TRBJ1-5; cdr3_nt: TGTGCCAGCAGAGAGACAGGGGGGAATCAGCCCCAGCATTTT; cdr3_aa: CASRETGGNQPQHF
cdr3_length: 15; v_call: TRBV28; d_call: -; clone_size: -; j_call: TRBJ1-5; cdr3_nt: TGTGCCAGCAGTTTTGACGGACATCCTAGTAGGCCCCAGCATTTT; cdr3_aa: CASSFDGHPSRPQHF
cdr3_length: 17; v_call: TRBV7-2; d_call: TRBD2; clone_size: -; j_call: TRBJ2-7; cdr3_nt: TGTGCCAGCAGCTTCAGGTCGGCTCGGGAGGACTCCTACGAGCAGTACTTC; cdr3_aa: CASSFRSAREDSYEQYF
cdr3_length: 14; v_call: TRBV28; d_call: -; clone_size: -; j_call: TRBJ2-1; cdr3_nt: TGTGCCAGCAGTTTACGGCAGGCGTACAATGAGCAGTTCTTC; cdr3_aa: CASSLRQAYNEQFF
cdr3_length: 14; v_call: TRBV7-2; d_call: -; clone_size: few; j_call: TRBJ2-1; cdr3_nt: TGTGCCACCCCCAAGGAGGACTCCTACAATGAGCAGTTCTTC; cdr3_aa: CATPKEDSYNEQFF
cdr3_length: 15; v_call: TRBV5-4; d_call: TRBD1; clone_size: few; j_call: TRBJ2-7; cdr3_nt: TGTGCCAGCAGCTGGGCCCCCGGGACAGGCTACGAGCAGTACTTC; cdr3_aa: CASSWAPGTGYEQYF
cdr3_length: 16; v_call: TRBV20-1; d_call: TRBD2; clone_size: -; j_call: TRBJ2-5; cdr3_nt: TGCAGTGCTAGTGGGAAACCTAGCGGGAGTCGAGAGACCCAGTACTTC; cdr3_aa: CSASGKPSGSRETQYF
cdr3_length: 14; v_call: TRBV4-1; d_call: -; clone_size: -; j_call: TRBJ1-3; cdr3_nt: TGCGCCAGCAGCCAAGAAGAGTTCGCGACAACCATATATTTT; cdr3_aa: CASSQEEFATTIYF
cdr3_length: 13; v_call: TRBV19; d_call: -; clone_size: -; j_call: TRBJ2-3; cdr3_nt: TGTGCCAGTAGCATACGCAGGCATCATACGCAGTATTTT; cdr3_aa: CASSIRRHHTQYF
cdr3_length: 16; v_call: TRBV28; d_call: -; clone_size: -; j_call: TRBJ2-1; cdr3_nt: TGTGCCAGTTCAGGGTCCTGGCCGAGCTCCTACAATGAGCAGTTCTTC; cdr3_aa: CASSGSWPSSYNEQFF
cdr3_length: 14; v_call: TRBV6-2/TRBV6-3; d_call: TRBD1; clone_size: -; j_call: TRBJ2-7; cdr3_nt: TGTGCCAGCCGCCGGGACAGGGTAACGGGGGAGCAGTACTTC; cdr3_aa: CASRRDRVTGEQYF
cdr3_length: 17; v_call: TRBV6-2/TRBV6-3; d_call: TRBD2; clone_size: -; j_call: TRBJ2-7; cdr3_nt: TGTGCCAGCAGCTCTACTAGCGGGAGAGTTCATATGTACGAGCAGTACTTC; cdr3_aa: CASSSTSGRVHMYEQYF
cdr3_length: 16; v_call: TRBV7-2; d_call: TRBD1; clone_size: -; j_call: TRBJ1-6; cdr3_nt: TGTGCCAGCAGCATTCGGACAGGGATCGGGAATTCACCCCTCCACTTT; cdr3_aa: CASSIRTGIGNSPLHF
cdr3_length: 16; v_call: TRBV28; d_call: TRBD1; clone_size: once; j_call: TRBJ2-7; cdr3_nt: TGTGCCAGCAAAGCGACAGGGGCAAGGGCTTCCTACGAGCAGTACTTC; cdr3_aa: CASKATGARASYEQYF
cdr3_length: 16; v_call: TRBV5-4; d_call: TRBD2; clone_size: few; j_call: TRBJ2-3; cdr3_nt: TGTGCCAGCAGCTTGGAACTAGCGTATAGCACAGATACGCAGTATTTT; cdr3_aa: CASSLELAYSTDTQYF
cdr3_length: 13; v_call: TRBV28; d_call: -; clone_size: -; j_call: TRBJ1-1; cdr3_nt: TGTGCCAGCAGCCTGACAGCTAACACTGAAGCTTTCTTT; cdr3_aa: CASSLTANTEAFF
cdr3_length: 17; v_call: TRBV4-3; d_call: -; clone_size: once; j_call: TRBJ2-3; cdr3_nt: TGCGCCAGCAGCCAAGGTTCACTAGCAGACCTCACAGATACGCAGTATTTT; cdr3_aa: CASSQGSLADLTDTQYF
cdr3_length: 12; v_call: TRBV30; d_call: -; clone_size: -; j_call: TRBJ1-6; cdr3_nt: TGTGCCTTTGACAGGTTAAATTCACCCCTCCACTTT; cdr3_aa: CAFDRLNSPLHF
cdr3_length: 16; v_call: TRBV4-3; d_call: -; clone_size: -; j_call: TRBJ1-1; cdr3_nt: TGCGCCAGCAGCCAAAGTAAGCAGGGAGGAGGTACTGAAGCTTTCTTT; cdr3_aa: CASSQSKQGGGTEAFF
cdr3_length: 19; v_call: TRBV3-1/TRBV3-2; d_call: -; clone_size: few; j_call: TRBJ1-6; cdr3_nt: TGTGCCAGCAGCCAAGATTTGGCAGCTGAGTCGGCGGGGAATTCACCCCTCCACTTT; cdr3_aa: CASSQDLAAESAGNSPLHF
cdr3_length: 15; v_call: TRBV29-1; d_call: TRBD2; clone_size: -; j_call: TRBJ2-7; cdr3_nt: TGCAGCGTTGCTTTTCGCCTAGCGGGGACCTACGAGCAGTACTTC; cdr3_aa: CSVAFRLAGTYEQYF
cdr3_length: 15; v_call: TRBV5-1; d_call: -; clone_size: few; j_call: TRBJ2-7; cdr3_nt: TGCGCCAGCAGCTTAAGCATTCCGGGTACTTACGAGCAGTACTTC; cdr3_aa: CASSLSIPGTYEQYF
cdr3_length: 16; v_call: TRBV9; d_call: TRBD2; clone_size: -; j_call: TRBJ2-3; cdr3_nt: TGTGCCAGCAGCGCCCGGACTAGCGGGAGAGGAGATACGCAGTATTTT; cdr3_aa: CASSARTSGRGDTQYF
cdr3_length: 14; v_call: TRBV9; d_call: -; clone_size: -; j_call: TRBJ2-2; cdr3_nt: TGTGCCAGCACCACAGGAGGGACTCACGGGGAGCTGTTTTTT; cdr3_aa: CASTTGGTHGELFF
cdr3_length: 18; v_call: TRBV5-5; d_call: -; clone_size: -; j_call: TRBJ2-6; cdr3_nt: TGTGCCAGCAGCCCCCAGTCCCAGGGCAGCTCTGGGGCCAACGTCCTGACTTTC; cdr3_aa: CASSPQSQGSSGANVLTF
cdr3_length: 19; v_call: TRBV4-3; d_call: TRBD2; clone_size: -; j_call: TRBJ2-2; cdr3_nt: TGCGCCAGCAGCCAAGATCTAGGTCTAGCGGGAGGAGGGACCGGGGAGCTGTTTTTT; cdr3_aa: CASSQDLGLAGGGTGELFF
cdr3_length: 15; v_call: TRBV28; d_call: -; clone_size: -; j_call: TRBJ1-2; cdr3_nt: TGTGCCAGCAGCTATTCCGGGACAAGGGTGCATGGCTACACCTTC; cdr3_aa: CASSYSGTRVHGYTF
cdr3_length: 15; v_call: TRBV19; d_call: TRBD2; clone_size: -; j_call: TRBJ2-1; cdr3_nt: TGTGCCAGTAGTATCGGGACTAGCGGGAGGAATGAGCAGTTCTTC; cdr3_aa: CASSIGTSGRNEQFF
cdr3_length: 13; v_call: TRBV18; d_call: -; clone_size: -; j_call: TRBJ2-2; cdr3_nt: TGTGCCAGCTTCGGGGGACGCACCGGGGAGCTGTTTTTT; cdr3_aa: CASFGGRTGELFF
cdr3_length: 15; v_call: TRBV24-1; d_call: TRBD1; clone_size: -; j_call: TRBJ2-1; cdr3_nt: TGTGCCACCAGTAGGGGGACAGGGTCTTACAATGAGCAGTTCTTC; cdr3_aa: CATSRGTGSYNEQFF
cdr3_length: 15; v_call: TRBV5-1; d_call: -; clone_size: -; j_call: TRBJ1-1; cdr3_nt: TGCGCCAGCAGCTTTCTGGGGGCGCAGAACACTGAAGCTTTCTTT; cdr3_aa: CASSFLGAQNTEAFF
cdr3_length: 15; v_call: TRBV2; d_call: -; clone_size: -; j_call: TRBJ2-1; cdr3_nt: TGTGCCAGCACCCAAGCGGACGGGAAAGTTTACGAGCAGTTCTTC; cdr3_aa: CASTQADGKVYEQFF
cdr3_length: 16; v_call: TRBV4-1; d_call: -; clone_size: once; j_call: TRBJ1-5; cdr3_nt: TGCGCCAGCAGCCAAGATGTGGGGGGTGGCAATCAGCCCCAGCATTTT; cdr3_aa: CASSQDVGGGNQPQHF
cdr3_length: 17; v_call: TRBV5-1; d_call: -; clone_size: -; j_call: TRBJ2-3; cdr3_nt: TGCGCCAGCAGCTTTGTGGGCAGGCCGGAATCTCCCGATACGCAGTATTTT; cdr3_aa: CASSFVGRPESPDTQYF
cdr3_length: 17; v_call: TRBV7-9; d_call: TRBD1; clone_size: -; j_call: TRBJ1-2; cdr3_nt: TGTGCCAGCAGCTTAGTGACAGGGGGCCCCCTTGGCTATGGCTACACCTTC; cdr3_aa: CASSLVTGGPLGYGYTF
cdr3_length: 19; v_call: TRBV18; d_call: TRBD1; clone_size: -; j_call: TRBJ2-2; cdr3_nt: TGTGCCAGCTCACGTTATCCCCTCGGACAGGGCCTGAACACCGGGGAGCTGTTTTTT; cdr3_aa: CASSRYPLGQGLNTGELFF